This TCR beta chain was observed in a study of T cells in Graves' hyperthyroidism and ophthalmopathy. V was clipped by 1 base and J by 3 bases, with 13 bases between them. Germline values: CDR1 MGHDK, CDR2 SYGVNS. This CDR3 comprises 16 residues. RNA transcripts served as the template for amplifying TCR beta CDR3 regions. HTBI primers were employed in a first-round RT-PCR of the TCR CDR3. TCRdb independently ran MiXCR on the multiplex PCR reads; one entry per CDR3 protein. Counted here are 610,000 or so distinct CDR3 sequences, around 46% occurring once; the ten biggest clones make up more than 7%. The specimen was peripheral blood or thyroid tissue (not recorded which). This TCR derives from a woman aged 18-29 years with Graves' hyperthyroidism. The chain has TRBV25-1 and TRBJ1-5; unclear D gene. This chain's CDR3 is CASSESGPAYNQPQHF. The CDR3 coding sequence is TGTGCCAGCAGTGAATCCGGGCCGGCTTACAATCAGCCCCAGCATTTT.